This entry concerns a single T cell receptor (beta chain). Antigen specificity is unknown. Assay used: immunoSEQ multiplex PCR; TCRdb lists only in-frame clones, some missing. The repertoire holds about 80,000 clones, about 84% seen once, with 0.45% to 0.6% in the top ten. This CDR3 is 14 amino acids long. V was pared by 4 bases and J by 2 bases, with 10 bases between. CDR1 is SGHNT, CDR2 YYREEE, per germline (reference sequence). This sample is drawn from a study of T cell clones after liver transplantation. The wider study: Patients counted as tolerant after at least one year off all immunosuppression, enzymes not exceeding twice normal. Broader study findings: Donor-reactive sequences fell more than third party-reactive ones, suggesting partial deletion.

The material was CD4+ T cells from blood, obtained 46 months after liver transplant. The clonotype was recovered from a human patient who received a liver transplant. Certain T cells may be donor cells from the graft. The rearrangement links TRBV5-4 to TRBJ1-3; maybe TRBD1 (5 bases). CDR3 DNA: TGTGCCAGCAGCCGTCGACAGCCTGGAAACACCATATATTTT. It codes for CASSRRQPGNTIYF.